This T cell receptor (beta chain) is drawn from a study of cytomegalovirus exposure and HLA in healthy donors. For the study at large: In an earlier analysis, 95 million to 130 million unique TCR beta sequences were found from about 180 million T cells. General study points: Because they were indistinguishable, some V segments, including TRBV6-2 and TRBV6-3, were excluded. Previously analyzed data showed that most TCR beta V segments were productive at a frequency of about 90% or about 30%. Using the classifier, cytomegalovirus status was reportedly diagnosed with high specificity and sensitivity.

Primers: 60 Vbeta forward and 13 Jbeta reverse. The repertoire was sequenced with immunoSEQ multiplex PCR; TCRdb's copy has only in-frame clones and lacks some. The data contain approximately 180,000 clones, roughly 78% of them singletons. A note on this clone: What it recognizes is unknown.

V dropped 3 bases and J dropped 2 bases, with 25 bases sitting between them. Germline CDR1 SEHNR, CDR2 FQNEAQ (reference sequence). The CDR3 sequence is 19 residues long. This chain links TRBV7-9 with TRBJ2-5, with D maybe TRBD2 (5 bases). The receptor's source is a woman in her forties or fifties in good health and CMV-seropositive. Sample: PBMCs. This chain's CDR3 is CASSFWGGGSRGGQETQYF. In DNA, the CDR3 is TGTGCCAGCAGCTTCTGGGGTGGAGGTAGCCGCGGAGGTCAAGAGACCCAGTACTTC.